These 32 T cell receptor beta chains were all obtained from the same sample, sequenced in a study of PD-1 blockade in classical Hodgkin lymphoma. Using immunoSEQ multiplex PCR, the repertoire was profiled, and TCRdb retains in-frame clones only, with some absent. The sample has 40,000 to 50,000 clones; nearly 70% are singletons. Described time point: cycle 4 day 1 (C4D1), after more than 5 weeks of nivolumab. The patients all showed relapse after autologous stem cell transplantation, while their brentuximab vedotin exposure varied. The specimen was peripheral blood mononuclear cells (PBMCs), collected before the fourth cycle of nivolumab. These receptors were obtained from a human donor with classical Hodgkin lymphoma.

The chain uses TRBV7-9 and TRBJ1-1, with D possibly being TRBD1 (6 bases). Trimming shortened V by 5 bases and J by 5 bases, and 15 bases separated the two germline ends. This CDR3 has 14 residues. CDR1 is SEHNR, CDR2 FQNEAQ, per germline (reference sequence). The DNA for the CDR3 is TGTGCCAGCAGCGAGACGTCAGGGGAGACTGAAGCTTTCTTT. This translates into CASSETSGETEAFF.

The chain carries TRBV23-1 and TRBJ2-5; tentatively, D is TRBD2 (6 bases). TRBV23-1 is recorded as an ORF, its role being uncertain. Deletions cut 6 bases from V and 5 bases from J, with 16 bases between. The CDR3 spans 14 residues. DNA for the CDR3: TGCGCCAGCAGCCATCCCTGGGGGGTTGAGACCCAGTACTTC. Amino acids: CASSHPWGVETQYF.

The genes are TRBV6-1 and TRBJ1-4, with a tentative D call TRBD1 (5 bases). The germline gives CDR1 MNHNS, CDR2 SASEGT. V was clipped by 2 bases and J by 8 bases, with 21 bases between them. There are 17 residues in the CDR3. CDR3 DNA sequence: TGTGCCAGCAGTGAAAGGCGTGGGACGGGGCGGGAGGAAAAACTGTTTTTT. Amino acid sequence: CASSERRGTGREEKLFF.

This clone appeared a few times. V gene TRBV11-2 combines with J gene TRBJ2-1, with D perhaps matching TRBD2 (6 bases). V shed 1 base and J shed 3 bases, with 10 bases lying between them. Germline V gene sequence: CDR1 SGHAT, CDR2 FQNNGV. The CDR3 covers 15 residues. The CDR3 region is CASSLVRGVYNEQFF. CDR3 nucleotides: TGTGCCAGCAGCTTAGTTCGCGGGGTCTACAATGAGCAGTTCTTC.

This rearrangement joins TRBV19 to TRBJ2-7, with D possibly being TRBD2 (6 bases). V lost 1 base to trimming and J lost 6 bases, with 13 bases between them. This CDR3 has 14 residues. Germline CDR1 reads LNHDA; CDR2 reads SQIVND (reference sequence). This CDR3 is CASSIGAGRGEQYF. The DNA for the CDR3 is TGTGCCAGTAGTATAGGGGCGGGGCGCGGCGAGCAGTACTTC.

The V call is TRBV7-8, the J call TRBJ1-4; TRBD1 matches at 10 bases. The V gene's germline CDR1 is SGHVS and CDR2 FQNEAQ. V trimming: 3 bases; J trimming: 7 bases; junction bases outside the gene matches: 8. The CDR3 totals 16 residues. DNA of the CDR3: TGTGCCAGCAGCTTTTTGGGACAGGGGATGGGTGAAAAACTGTTTTTT. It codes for CASSFLGQGMGEKLFF.

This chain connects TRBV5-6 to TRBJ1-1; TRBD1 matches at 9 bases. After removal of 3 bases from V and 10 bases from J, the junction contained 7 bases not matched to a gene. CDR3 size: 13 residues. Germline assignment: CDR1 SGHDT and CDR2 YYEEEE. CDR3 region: CASSSGTGYGAFF. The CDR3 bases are TGTGCCAGCAGCTCTGGGACAGGGTACGGAGCTTTCTTT.

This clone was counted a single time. CDR3 residues: CASSSPKGYNSPLHF. In nucleotides, the CDR3 is TGTGCCAGCAGTTCCCCGAAAGGGTATAATTCACCCCTCCACTTT. J is TRBJ1-6 and V is TRBV6-9, with unresolved D. Trimming removed 4 bases at V and 4 bases at J, with 11 bases between. In germline, CDR1 is MNHGY, CDR2 SVAAGI. The CDR3 has 15 amino acids.

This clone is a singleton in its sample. Here the CDR3 reads CASSWGTGKGSYEQYF. DNA of the CDR3: TGTGCCAGCAGTTGGGGGACAGGGAAAGGCTCCTACGAGCAGTACTTC. V usage is TRBV28 and J usage is TRBJ2-7, with 9 bases identical to TRBD1. CDR1 is MDHEN, CDR2 SYDVKM, per germline. The CDR3 loop spans 16 amino acids. Trimming cost V 4 bases and J 0 bases; bases outside gene matches: 7.

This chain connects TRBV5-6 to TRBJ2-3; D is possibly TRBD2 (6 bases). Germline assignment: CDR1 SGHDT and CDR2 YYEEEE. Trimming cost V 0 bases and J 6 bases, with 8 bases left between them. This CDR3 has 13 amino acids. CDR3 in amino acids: CASSLVGGDTQYF. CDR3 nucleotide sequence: TGTGCCAGCAGCTTGGTGGGGGGTGATACGCAGTATTTT.

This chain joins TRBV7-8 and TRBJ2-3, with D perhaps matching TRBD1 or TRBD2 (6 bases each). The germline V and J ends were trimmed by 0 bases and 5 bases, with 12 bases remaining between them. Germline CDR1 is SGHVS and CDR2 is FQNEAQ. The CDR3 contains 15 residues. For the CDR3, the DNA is TGTGCCAGCAGCTTAGCTAGAGGGGGACTAGATACGCAGTATTTT. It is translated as CASSLARGGLDTQYF. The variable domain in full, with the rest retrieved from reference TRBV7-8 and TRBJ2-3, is GAGVSQSPRYKVAKRGQDVALRCDPISGHVSLFWYQQALGQGPEFLTYFQNEAQLDKSGLPSDRFFAERPEGSVSTLKIQRTQQEDSAVYLCASSLARGGLDTQYFGPGTRLTVL.

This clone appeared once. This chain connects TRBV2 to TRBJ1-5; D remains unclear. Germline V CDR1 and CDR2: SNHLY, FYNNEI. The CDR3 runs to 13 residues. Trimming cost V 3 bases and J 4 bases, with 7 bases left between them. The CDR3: CASSENWNQPQHF. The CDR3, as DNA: TGTGCCAGCAGTGAGAACTGGAATCAGCCCCAGCATTTT.

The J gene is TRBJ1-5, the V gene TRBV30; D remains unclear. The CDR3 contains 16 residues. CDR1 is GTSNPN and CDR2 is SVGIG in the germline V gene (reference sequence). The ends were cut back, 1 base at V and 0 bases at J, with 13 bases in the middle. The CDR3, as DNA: TGTGCCTGGAGTGGACACCTGACCTATAGCAATCAGCCCCAGCATTTT. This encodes CAWSGHLTYSNQPQHF.

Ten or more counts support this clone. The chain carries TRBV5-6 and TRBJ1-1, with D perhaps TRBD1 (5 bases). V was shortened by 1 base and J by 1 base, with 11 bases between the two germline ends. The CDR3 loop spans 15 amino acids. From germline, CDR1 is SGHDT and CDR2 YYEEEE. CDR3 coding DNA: TGTGCCAGCAGCTTGCTTCAAGGGGCGAACACTGAAGCTTTCTTT. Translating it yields CASSLLQGANTEAFF.

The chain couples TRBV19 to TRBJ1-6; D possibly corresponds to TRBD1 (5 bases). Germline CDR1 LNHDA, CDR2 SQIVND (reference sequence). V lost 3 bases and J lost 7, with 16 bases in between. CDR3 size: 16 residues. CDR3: CASSIRDPWGNSPLHF. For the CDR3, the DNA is TGTGCCAGTAGTATTCGGGACCCTTGGGGCAATTCACCCCTCCACTTT. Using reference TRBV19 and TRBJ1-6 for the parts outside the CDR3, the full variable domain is DGGITQSPKYLFRKEGQNVTLSCEQNLNHDAMYWYRQDPGQGLRLIYYSQIVNDFQKGDIAEGYSVSREKKESFPLTVTSAQKNPTAFYLCASSIRDPWGNSPLHFGNGTRLTVT.

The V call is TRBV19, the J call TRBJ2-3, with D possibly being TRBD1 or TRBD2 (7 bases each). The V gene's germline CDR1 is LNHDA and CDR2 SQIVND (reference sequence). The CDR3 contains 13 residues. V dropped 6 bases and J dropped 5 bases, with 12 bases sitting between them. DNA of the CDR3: TGTGCCAGTAGAGTCAGGGGGGGAGATACGCAGTATTTT. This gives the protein CASRVRGGDTQYF. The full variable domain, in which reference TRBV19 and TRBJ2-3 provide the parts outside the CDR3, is DGGITQSPKYLFRKEGQNVTLSCEQNLNHDAMYWYRQDPGQGLRLIYYSQIVNDFQKGDIAEGYSVSREKKESFPLTVTSAQKNPTAFYLCASRVRGGDTQYFGPGTRLTVL.

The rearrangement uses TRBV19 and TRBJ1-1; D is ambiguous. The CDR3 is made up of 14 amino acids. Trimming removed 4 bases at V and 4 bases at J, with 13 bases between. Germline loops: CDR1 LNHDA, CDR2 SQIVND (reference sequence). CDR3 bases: TGTGCCAGTAGTACCCAGCAGGAATCCACTGAAGCTTTCTTT. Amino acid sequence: CASSTQQESTEAFF.

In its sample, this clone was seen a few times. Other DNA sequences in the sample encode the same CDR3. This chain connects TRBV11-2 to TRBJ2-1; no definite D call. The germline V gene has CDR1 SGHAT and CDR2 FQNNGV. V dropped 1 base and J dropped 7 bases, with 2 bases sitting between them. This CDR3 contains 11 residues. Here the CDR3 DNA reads TGTGCCAGCAGCTTAGCAAATGAGCAGTTCTTC. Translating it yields CASSLANEQFF. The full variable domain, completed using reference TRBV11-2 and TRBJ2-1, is EAGVAQSPRYKIIEKRQSVAFWCNPISGHATLYWYQQILGQGPKLLIQFQNNGVVDDSQLPKDRFSAERLKGVDSTLKIQPAKLEDSAVYLCASSLANEQFFGPGTRLTVL.

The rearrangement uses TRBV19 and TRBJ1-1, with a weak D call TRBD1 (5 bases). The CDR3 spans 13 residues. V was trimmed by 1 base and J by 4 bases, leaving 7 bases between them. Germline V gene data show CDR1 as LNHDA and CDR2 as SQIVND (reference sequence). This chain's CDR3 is CASSIGGFTEAFF. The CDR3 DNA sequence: TGTGCCAGTAGTATAGGGGGGTTCACTGAAGCTTTCTTT.

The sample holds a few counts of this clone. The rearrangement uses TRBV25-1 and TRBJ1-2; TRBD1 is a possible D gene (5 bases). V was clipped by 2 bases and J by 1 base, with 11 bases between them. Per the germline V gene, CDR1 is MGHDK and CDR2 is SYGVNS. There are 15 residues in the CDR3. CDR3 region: CASSEVGPFNYGYTF. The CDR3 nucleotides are TGTGCCAGCAGTGAAGTGGGGCCCTTTAACTATGGCTACACCTTC.

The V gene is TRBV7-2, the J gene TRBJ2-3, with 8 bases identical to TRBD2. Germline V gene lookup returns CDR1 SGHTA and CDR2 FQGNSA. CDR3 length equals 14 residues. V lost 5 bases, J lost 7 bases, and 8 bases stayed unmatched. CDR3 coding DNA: TGTGCCAGCAGCCCGGGGCGGGGGGCTTATACGCAGTATTTT. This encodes CASSPGRGAYTQYF. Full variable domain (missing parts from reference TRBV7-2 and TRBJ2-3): GAGVSQSPSNKVTEKGKDVELRCDPISGHTALYWYRQSLGQGLEFLIYFQGNSAPDKSGLPSDRFSAERTGGSVSTLTIQRTQQEDSAVYLCASSPGRGAYTQYFGPGTRLTVL.

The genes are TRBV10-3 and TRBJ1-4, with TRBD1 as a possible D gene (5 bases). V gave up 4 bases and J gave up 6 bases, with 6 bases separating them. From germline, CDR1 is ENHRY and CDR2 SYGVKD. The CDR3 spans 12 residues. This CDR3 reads CAISGDDEKLFF. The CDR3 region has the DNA TGTGCCATCAGTGGGGACGATGAAAAACTGTTTTTT.

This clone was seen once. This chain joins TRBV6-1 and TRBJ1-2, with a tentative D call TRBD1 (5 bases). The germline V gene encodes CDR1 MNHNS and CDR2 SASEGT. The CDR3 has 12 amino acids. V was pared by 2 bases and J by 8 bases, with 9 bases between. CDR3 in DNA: TGTGCCAGCAGTGAACCGGGGGAAGGCTACACCTTC. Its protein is CASSEPGEGYTF.

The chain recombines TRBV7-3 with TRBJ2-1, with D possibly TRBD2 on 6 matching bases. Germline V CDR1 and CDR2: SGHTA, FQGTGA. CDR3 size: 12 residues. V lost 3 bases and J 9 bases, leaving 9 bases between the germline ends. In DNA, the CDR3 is TGTGCCAGCAGCTTCGTTAGCGGTGAGCAGTTCTTC. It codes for CASSFVSGEQFF.

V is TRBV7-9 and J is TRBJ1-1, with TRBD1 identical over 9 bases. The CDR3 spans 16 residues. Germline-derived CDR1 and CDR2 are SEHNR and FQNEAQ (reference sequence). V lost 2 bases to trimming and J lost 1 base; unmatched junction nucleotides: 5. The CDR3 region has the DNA TGTGCCAGCAGCTTATTACCGGGACAGGGGAACACTGAAGCTTTCTTT. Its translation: CASSLLPGQGNTEAFF. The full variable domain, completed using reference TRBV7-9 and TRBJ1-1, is DTGVSQNPRHKITKRGQNVTFRCDPISEHNRLYWYRQTLGQGPEFLTYFQNEAQLEKSRLLSDRFSAERPKGSFSTLEIQRTEQGDSAMYLCASSLLPGQGNTEAFFGQGTRLTVV.

The CDR3 region is CASSLESGSSYEQYF. CDR3 DNA sequence: TGCGCCAGCAGCTTGGAGTCAGGTAGCTCCTACGAGCAGTACTTC. The chain recombines TRBV5-1 with TRBJ2-7; D not resolved. The CDR3 is made up of 15 amino acids. Germline assignment: CDR1 SGHRS and CDR2 YFSETQ. The V end lost 0 bases, the J end lost 0 bases, and 10 bases lay between the germline ends.

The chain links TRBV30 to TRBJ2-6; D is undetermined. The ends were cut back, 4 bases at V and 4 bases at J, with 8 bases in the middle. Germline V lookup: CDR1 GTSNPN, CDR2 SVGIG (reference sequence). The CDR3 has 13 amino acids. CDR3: CAWTTSGANVLTF. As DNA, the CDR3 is TGTGCCTGGACTACCTCAGGGGCCAACGTCCTGACTTTC.

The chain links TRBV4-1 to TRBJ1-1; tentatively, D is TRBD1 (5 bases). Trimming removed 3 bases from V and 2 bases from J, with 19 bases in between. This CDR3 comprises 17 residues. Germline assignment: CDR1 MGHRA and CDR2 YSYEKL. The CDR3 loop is CASSQGQGRGINTEAFF. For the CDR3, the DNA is TGCGCCAGCAGCCAGGGGCAGGGACGAGGGATCAACACTGAAGCTTTCTTT.

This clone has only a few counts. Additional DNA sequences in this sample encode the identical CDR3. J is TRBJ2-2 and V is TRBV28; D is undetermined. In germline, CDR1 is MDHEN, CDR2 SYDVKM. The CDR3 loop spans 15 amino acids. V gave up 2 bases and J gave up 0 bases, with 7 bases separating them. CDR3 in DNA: TGTGCCAGCAGTTTAGGCGGCGCGAACACCGGGGAGCTGTTTTTT. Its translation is CASSLGGANTGELFF.

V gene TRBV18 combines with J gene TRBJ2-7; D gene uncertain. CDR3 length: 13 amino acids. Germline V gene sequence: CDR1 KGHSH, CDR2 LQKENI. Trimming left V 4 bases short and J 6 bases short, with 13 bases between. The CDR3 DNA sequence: TGTGCCAGCTCACGAATCCCCTTGAGCGAGCAGTACTTC. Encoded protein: CASSRIPLSEQYF.

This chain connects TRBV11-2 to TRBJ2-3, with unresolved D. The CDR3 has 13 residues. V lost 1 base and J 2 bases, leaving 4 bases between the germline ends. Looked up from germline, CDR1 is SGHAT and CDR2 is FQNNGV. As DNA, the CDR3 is TGTGCCAGCAGCTTAGCTTACACAGATACGCAGTATTTT. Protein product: CASSLAYTDTQYF.

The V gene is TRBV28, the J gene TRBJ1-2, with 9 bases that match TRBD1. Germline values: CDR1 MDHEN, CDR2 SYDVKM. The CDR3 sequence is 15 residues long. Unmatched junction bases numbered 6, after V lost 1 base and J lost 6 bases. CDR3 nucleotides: TGTGCCAGCAGTTTATTTGGGGACAGGGTTGATGGCTACACCTTC. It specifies CASSLFGDRVDGYTF.